This T cell receptor beta chain was captured in a study of T cell clusters in autoimmune cytopenias. Study-wide results and limits: Physiological T cell clusters of healthy donors were apparently absent in primary autoimmune cytopenia patients.

On this clonotype: Its specificity is not known.

Multiplex touch-down PCR amplified TRB using TRB-A and TRB-B pools in one tube. Reanalyzing the multiplex PCR reads, TCRdb keeps one entry per CDR3 protein, without DNA. This table holds approximately 7,800 distinct CDR3 sequences. Some 39,000 genome equivalents of blood DNA were amplified for TRB. CDR1 is SGHTS and CDR2 is YDEGEE in the germline V gene. The CDR3 is 14 residues long. The rearrangement joins TRBV5-8 to TRBJ2-1; with no DNA, the TCRdb D assignment of TRBD1 cannot be verified. The sequence came from a human donor with an autoimmune cytopenia or autoimmune hepatitis (not recorded which). Sequenced sample: peripheral blood. CDR3 loop: CASSLGQGYDEQFF.